A selection of T cell receptor beta chains follows, all from one sample in a study of T cells in Graves' hyperthyroidism and ophthalmopathy. MiXCR, applied by TCRdb to the multiplex PCR reads, yields one record per CDR3 protein. The data hold fewer than 550,000 distinct CDR3 sequences, with approximately 25% observed a single time. What was sequenced was blood. These TCRs come from a woman in her twenties or thirties with Graves' ophthalmopathy. CDR3s include the opening cysteine and the closing phenylalanine or tryptophan. A D gene is named only where the DNA matches it firmly. The listing skips clone size in some rows; elsewhere it reads once, few, many or a size class.

CDR3aa: CASSLIFGHLSGNTIYF; CDR3nt: TGTGCCAGCAGCTTAATATTCGGACATCTCTCTGGAAACACCATATATTTT; d_gene: .; j_gene: TRBJ1-3; v_gene: TRBV11-2; abundance: many
CDR3aa: CASFLDSPTEAFF; CDR3nt: TGTGCCAGCTTTCTTGACAGTCCCACTGAAGCTTTCTTT; d_gene: .; j_gene: TRBJ1-1; v_gene: TRBV6-5; abundance: many
CDR3aa: CASSQDFQREGEQYF; CDR3nt: TGTGCCAGCAGCCAAGATTTTCAGCGAGAGGGGGAGCAGTACTTC; d_gene: .; j_gene: TRBJ2-7; v_gene: TRBV3-1; abundance: .
CDR3aa: CAWSGARRGGTQYF; CDR3nt: TGTGCCTGGAGTGGGGCGAGGAGGGGAGGGACCCAGTACTTC; d_gene: .; j_gene: TRBJ2-5; v_gene: TRBV30; abundance: .
CDR3aa: CSARDRPLIGELFF; CDR3nt: TGCAGTGCTAGAGATAGGCCCTTAATTGGGGAGCTGTTTTTT; d_gene: .; j_gene: TRBJ2-2; v_gene: TRBV20-1; abundance: many
CDR3aa: CASSQRGVFGYTF; CDR3nt: TGTGCCAGCAGTCAGAGGGGGGTGTTCGGCTACACCTTC; d_gene: .; j_gene: TRBJ1-2; v_gene: TRBV27; abundance: many
CDR3aa: CASSLGGTSISYEQYF; CDR3nt: TGTGCCAGCAGCTTGGGTGGGACAAGCATCTCCTACGAGCAGTACTTC; d_gene: .; j_gene: TRBJ2-7; v_gene: TRBV5-5; abundance: .
CDR3aa: CAWSLDREKNTEAFF; CDR3nt: TGTGCCTGGAGTCTCGACAGGGAGAAGAACACTGAAGCTTTCTTT; d_gene: TRBD1; j_gene: TRBJ1-1; v_gene: TRBV30; abundance: .
CDR3aa: CAISEIMTGAAGELFF; CDR3nt: TGTGCCATCAGTGAGATAATGACAGGGGCGGCCGGGGAGCTGTTTTTT; d_gene: TRBD1; j_gene: TRBJ2-2; v_gene: TRBV10-3; abundance: many
CDR3aa: CAWKGPNQPQHF; CDR3nt: TGTGCCTGGAAGGGGCCTAATCAGCCCCAGCATTTT; d_gene: .; j_gene: TRBJ1-5; v_gene: TRBV30; abundance: many
CDR3aa: CASSYLPGTGGAEQYF; CDR3nt: TGTGCCAGCAGTTATCTACCCGGGACAGGGGGCGCCGAGCAGTACTTC; d_gene: TRBD1; j_gene: TRBJ2-7; v_gene: TRBV6-5; abundance: few
CDR3aa: CSARSSDQPQHF; CDR3nt: TGCAGTGCTAGGTCCAGTGATCAGCCCCAGCATTTT; d_gene: .; j_gene: TRBJ1-5; v_gene: TRBV20-1; abundance: many
CDR3aa: CASSFSGGGFNYGYTF; CDR3nt: TGTGCCAGCAGCTTCTCCGGCGGGGGATTTAACTATGGCTACACCTTC; d_gene: .; j_gene: TRBJ1-2; v_gene: TRBV6-5; abundance: many
CDR3aa: CATSRDIFGQGDGYTF; CDR3nt: TGTGCCACCAGCAGAGATATATTCGGGCAGGGCGATGGCTACACCTTC; d_gene: .; j_gene: TRBJ1-2; v_gene: TRBV15; abundance: .
CDR3aa: CASSMWSGGETQYF; CDR3nt: TGTGCCAGTAGTATGTGGAGCGGGGGTGAGACCCAGTACTTC; d_gene: TRBD2; j_gene: TRBJ2-5; v_gene: TRBV19; abundance: many
CDR3aa: CASSPGTGSYYGYTF; CDR3nt: TGTGCCAGCAGCCCCGGGACAGGGTCTTACTATGGCTACACCTTC; d_gene: TRBD1; j_gene: TRBJ1-2; v_gene: TRBV7-2; abundance: many
CDR3aa: CASSVLTYGYTF; CDR3nt: TGTGCCAGCAGCGTCCTGACCTATGGCTACACCTTC; d_gene: .; j_gene: TRBJ1-2; v_gene: TRBV9; abundance: many
CDR3aa: CASSSEFGNTIYF; CDR3nt: TGCGCCAGCAGCTCGGAATTCGGAAACACCATATATTTT; d_gene: .; j_gene: TRBJ1-3; v_gene: TRBV5-1; abundance: many
CDR3aa: CASSLPRLTGNTIYF; CDR3nt: TGTGCCAGCAGTTTGCCCAGGCTCACTGGAAACACCATATATTTT; d_gene: .; j_gene: TRBJ1-3; v_gene: TRBV28; abundance: .
CDR3aa: CASSLSSEQYF; CDR3nt: TGTGCCAGCAGTTTAAGTAGCGAGCAGTACTTC; d_gene: .; j_gene: TRBJ2-7; v_gene: TRBV12-3/TRBV12-4; abundance: many
CDR3aa: CSASSRRASNQPQYF; CDR3nt: TGCAGTGCTAGTTCCCGCAGGGCTAGCAATCAGCCCCAGTATTTT; d_gene: .; j_gene: TRBJ2-3; v_gene: TRBV20-1; abundance: few
CDR3aa: CASSYTGEEGYGYTF; CDR3nt: TGTGCCAGCAGTTATACAGGGGAAGAGGGCTATGGCTACACCTTC; d_gene: TRBD1; j_gene: TRBJ1-2; v_gene: TRBV12-3/TRBV12-4; abundance: many
CDR3aa: CASSTLQERDRRNQPQHF; CDR3nt: TGTGCCAGCAGTACGCTACAGGAGAGGGACAGACGCAATCAGCCCCAGCATTTT; d_gene: TRBD1; j_gene: TRBJ1-5; v_gene: TRBV6-5; abundance: many
CDR3aa: CASSSVYGNTIYF; CDR3nt: TGTGCCAGCAGTTCCGTCTACGGAAACACTATATATTTT; d_gene: .; j_gene: TRBJ1-3; v_gene: TRBV27; abundance: .
CDR3aa: CASSLDRSLYEQYF; CDR3nt: TGTGCCAGCAGCTTAGATCGGTCCCTTTACGAGCAGTACTTC; d_gene: .; j_gene: TRBJ2-7; v_gene: TRBV11-2; abundance: many
CDR3aa: CASSVGYPGGPQETQYF; CDR3nt: TGTGCCAGCAGCGTAGGGTATCCCGGGGGGCCCCAAGAGACCCAGTACTTC; d_gene: .; j_gene: TRBJ2-5; v_gene: TRBV9; abundance: many
CDR3aa: CSVQTLYGYTF; CDR3nt: TGCAGCGTTCAGACACTATATGGCTACACCTTC; d_gene: .; j_gene: TRBJ1-2; v_gene: TRBV29-1; abundance: many
CDR3aa: CASSYLNLDRHYEQYF; CDR3nt: TGCGCCAGCAGCTATCTAAATCTTGACCGCCATTACGAGCAGTACTTC; d_gene: .; j_gene: TRBJ2-7; v_gene: TRBV5-1; abundance: few
CDR3aa: CASSFGSTIYF; CDR3nt: TGTGCCAGCAGTTTTGGGAGCACCATATATTTT; d_gene: .; j_gene: TRBJ1-3; v_gene: TRBV28; abundance: .
CDR3aa: CASSLSSSGAETQYF; CDR3nt: TGTGCCAGCAGTTTATCAAGCTCAGGGGCAGAGACCCAGTACTTC; d_gene: .; j_gene: TRBJ2-5; v_gene: TRBV27; abundance: many
CDR3aa: CASSHAFRGSSGNTIYF; CDR3nt: TGTGCCAGCAGCCATGCTTTCCGGGGGAGCTCTGGAAACACCATATATTTT; d_gene: .; j_gene: TRBJ1-3; v_gene: TRBV3-1; abundance: few
CDR3aa: CASSPTPWEAEQYF; CDR3nt: TGTGCCAGTAGTCCGACCCCATGGGAGGCCGAGCAGTACTTC; d_gene: .; j_gene: TRBJ2-7; v_gene: TRBV19; abundance: .
CDR3aa: CASSFGGSNYEQYF; CDR3nt: TGTGCCAGCAGTTTTGGGGGCTCTAATTACGAGCAGTACTTC; d_gene: .; j_gene: TRBJ2-7; v_gene: TRBV6-2/TRBV6-3; abundance: many
CDR3aa: CASTLDSQVSNQPQHF; CDR3nt: TGTGCCAGCACCCTAGACTCACAGGTTAGCAATCAGCCCCAGCATTTT; d_gene: .; j_gene: TRBJ1-5; v_gene: TRBV2; abundance: once
CDR3aa: CASSSGTFTGANVLTF; CDR3nt: TGTGCCAGCAGCTCGGGGACATTTACTGGGGCCAACGTCCTGACTTTC; d_gene: .; j_gene: TRBJ2-6; v_gene: TRBV7-8; abundance: .
CDR3aa: CAWDPANTGELFF; CDR3nt: TGTGCCTGGGACCCTGCGAACACCGGGGAGCTGTTTTTT; d_gene: .; j_gene: TRBJ2-2; v_gene: TRBV30; abundance: .
CDR3aa: CASSPFITGELFF; CDR3nt: TGTGCCAGCAGTCCTTTTATCACCGGGGAGCTGTTTTTT; d_gene: .; j_gene: TRBJ2-2; v_gene: TRBV27; abundance: many
CDR3aa: CSARPNTDTQYF; CDR3nt: TGCAGTGCTAGACCAAACACAGATACGCAGTATTTT; d_gene: .; j_gene: TRBJ2-3; v_gene: TRBV20-1; abundance: few
CDR3aa: CASSLGGGVGNQPQHF; CDR3nt: TGTGCCAGCAGCTTAGGGGGGGGAGTTGGCAATCAGCCCCAGCATTTT; d_gene: .; j_gene: TRBJ1-5; v_gene: TRBV7-8; abundance: many
CDR3aa: CATGGGLFSYEQYF; CDR3nt: TGTGCCACCGGGGGAGGATTGTTTAGCTACGAGCAGTACTTC; d_gene: .; j_gene: TRBJ2-7; v_gene: TRBV25-1; abundance: many
CDR3aa: CASSLILAGGEQYF; CDR3nt: TGTGCCAGCAGTTTAATACTAGCGGGAGGGGAGCAGTACTTC; d_gene: TRBD2; j_gene: TRBJ2-7; v_gene: TRBV28; abundance: .
CDR3aa: CASSRRTGELFF; CDR3nt: TGTGCCAGTAGTAGGAGAACCGGGGAGCTGTTTTTT; d_gene: .; j_gene: TRBJ2-2; v_gene: TRBV19; abundance: many
CDR3aa: CASRSGVSYEQYF; CDR3nt: TGTGCCAGCAGGTCGGGGGTTTCCTACGAGCAGTACTTC; d_gene: .; j_gene: TRBJ2-7; v_gene: TRBV12-3/TRBV12-4; abundance: .
CDR3aa: CANSQDIQGNYEQYF; CDR3nt: TGCGCCAACAGCCAAGATATCCAGGGGAACTACGAGCAGTACTTC; d_gene: .; j_gene: TRBJ2-7; v_gene: TRBV4-3; abundance: .
CDR3aa: CASSLAPASGEQYF; CDR3nt: TGTGCCAGCAGCTTAGCCCCCGCTTCGGGCGAGCAGTACTTC; d_gene: .; j_gene: TRBJ2-7; v_gene: TRBV7-6; abundance: .